The 25 T cell receptor beta chains below were found in one sample sequenced in a study of blood T cell repertoires in COVID-19. The protocol was immunoSEQ multiplex PCR, while the TCRdb copy is restricted to in-frame clones and leaves out a portion. The table lists more than 200,000 clones, approximately 86% of them singletons. The sequencing sample was made of peripheral blood. The origin of the receptors is an elderly woman with active or convalescent COVID-19.

This clone turned up a few times. Written as DNA, the CDR3 is TGTGCCACCCGGACAGGGAATCAGCCCCAGCATTTT. The encoded protein is CATRTGNQPQHF. The chain recombines TRBV10-3 with TRBJ1-5, with TRBD1 identical over 8 bases. Trimming cost V 10 bases and J 4 bases; bases outside gene matches: 3. Germline V gene data show CDR1 as ENHRY and CDR2 as SYGVKD. The CDR3 runs 12 residues.

The J gene is TRBJ1-2, the V gene TRBV30; 10 positions agree with TRBD1. The V gene's germline CDR1 is GTSNPN and CDR2 SVGIG (reference sequence). This CDR3 region has 11 residues. The DNA of the CDR3 is TGTGCTAGACAGGGGGCGAGGGGCTACACCTTC. This codes for CARQGARGYTF.

In the case of this clone: Compared with germline, one end of the junction differs, possibly owing to a read error. The same CDR3 arises from other DNA sequences in this sample as well. This chain joins TRBV6-5 and TRBJ1-3, with 7 bases identical to TRBD1. This CDR3 region has 15 residues. Germline V gives CDR1 MNHEY, CDR2 SVGAGI. The CDR3 region is CASSYSPGQGNTIYF. The CDR3 bases are TGTGCCAGCAGCTACTCGCCGGGACAGGGAAACACCATATATTTT.

The V gene is TRBV14, the J gene TRBJ1-1; D gene unclear. The length of the CDR3 is 14 residues. Trimming stripped 2 bases from V and 5 bases from J, with 12 bases between. Germline assignment: CDR1 SGHDN and CDR2 FVKESK. CDR3 nucleotides: TGTGCCAGCAGCCAACTCCAGGCCAGAACTGAAGCTTTCTTT. This translates into CASSQLQARTEAFF.

V and J are TRBV3-1 (or the pseudogene TRBV3-2) and TRBJ2-7, with TRBD2 matching 10 bases. Germline assignment: CDR1 LGHDT and CDR2 YNNKEL (reference sequence). The V and J ends lost 8 bases and 5 bases, in that order; junction bases with no gene match: 6. This CDR3 spans 13 amino acids. CDR3 loop: CASRLAGVNEQYF. DNA for the CDR3: TGTGCCAGCCGGCTAGCGGGAGTTAACGAGCAGTACTTC.

This chain joins TRBV9 and TRBJ1-3, with D unresolved. Deletions cut 0 bases from V and 1 base from J, with 11 bases between. The CDR3 contains 16 residues. The germline CDR1 and CDR2 sequences are SGDLS and YYNGEE. The CDR3 sequence: CASSVVEGWSGNTIYF. The CDR3 DNA reads as TGTGCCAGCAGCGTAGTCGAGGGTTGGTCTGGAAACACCATATATTTT.

This chain connects TRBV27 to TRBJ1-6, with TRBD1 identical over 9 bases. Germline V gives CDR1 MNHEY, CDR2 SMNVEV (reference sequence). This CDR3 region has 17 residues. The V gene end was trimmed by 2 bases and the J gene end by 10 bases; junction bases not matched to a gene: 12. The CDR3 DNA reads TGTGCCAGCAGTTTAATGGCGACAGGGGGACTGAAATCACCCCTCCACTTT. It yields the protein CASSLMATGGLKSPLHF.

About this clone itself: Different DNA sequences within this sample yield the same CDR3. The J gene is TRBJ2-3, the V gene TRBV30, with 7 nucleotides matching TRBD2. Germline V lookup: CDR1 GTSNPN, CDR2 SVGIG (reference sequence). The CDR3 runs 12 residues. J gave up 5 bases and V 1 base, and 0 bases lay outside the gene matches. The CDR3 DNA sequence: TGTGCCTGGAGTGCGGGAGGAGATACGCAGTATTTT. This codes for CAWSAGGDTQYF.

This clone was observed a handful of times. The V and J genes are TRBV19 and TRBJ2-1; D perhaps matches TRBD2 (5 bases). The V gene's germline CDR1 is LNHDA and CDR2 SQIVND (reference sequence). The CDR3 contains 13 residues. Trimming pared 2 bases from V and 8 bases from J, leaving 10 bases between. For the CDR3, the DNA is TGTGCCAGTAGTATAAGGTGGCGGGATGAGCAGTTCTTC. Its translation: CASSIRWRDEQFF.

Ten or more counts support this clone. The chain combines TRBV28 with TRBJ1-5; 7 bases match TRBD1. J lost 0 bases, V lost 5 bases, and 10 bases had no gene match. CDR1 is MDHEN and CDR2 is SYDVKM in the germline V gene. The CDR3 extends over 17 amino acids. The CDR3 DNA reads as TGTGCCAGCAGTGTTCCGGGACAGATATATAGCAATCAGCCCCAGCATTTT. Protein product: CASSVPGQIYSNQPQHF.

This chain joins TRBV18 and TRBJ2-6, with D uncertain. The CDR3 totals 16 residues. Germline V gives CDR1 KGHSH, CDR2 LQKENI. Trimming took 2 bases from V and 2 from J, leaving 10 bases between them. CDR3 sequence reads: CASSPAGPTGANVLTF. Here the CDR3 DNA reads TGTGCCAGCTCACCAGCAGGCCCCACTGGGGCCAACGTCCTGACTTTC.

This clone turned up a few times. The chain couples TRBV2 to TRBJ1-5, with TRBD1 as a possible D gene (5 bases). The CDR3 length is 14 residues. From germline, CDR1 is SNHLY and CDR2 FYNNEI. Deletions cut 5 bases from V and 3 bases from J, with 11 bases between. CDR3 in amino acids: CASSPDRNNQPQHF. The CDR3 nucleotides are TGTGCCAGCAGTCCAGACAGAAACAATCAGCCCCAGCATTTT.

This clone has only a few counts. The gene calls are TRBV28 and TRBJ2-7; 14 bases map to TRBD2. V gave up 5 bases and J gave up 7 bases; unmatched junction bases: 7. CDR1 and CDR2 (germline): MDHEN, SYDVKM. The CDR3 totals 15 residues. Here the CDR3 reads CASSPSTSGREEQYF. In DNA, the CDR3 is TGTGCCAGCAGTCCCTCGACTAGCGGGAGGGAAGAGCAGTACTTC.

V usage is TRBV3-1 (or the pseudogene TRBV3-2) and J usage is TRBJ1-1; D unresolved. This CDR3 spans 13 amino acids. Germline CDR1 is LGHDT and CDR2 is YNNKEL (reference sequence). Between the trimmed V and J ends, which lost 7 bases and 6 bases, there was a span of 15 bases. CDR3 bases: TGTGCCAGCATCAACTTGGACGGGGCTGAAGCTTTCTTT. Translated: CASINLDGAEAFF.

The J gene is TRBJ1-2, the V gene TRBV3-1 (or the pseudogene TRBV3-2); 9 bases match TRBD1. V was clipped by 1 base and J by 3 bases; unmatched bases: 15. CDR1 is LGHDT, CDR2 YNNKEL, per germline (reference sequence). This CDR3 contains 19 residues. For the CDR3, the DNA is TGTGCCAGCAGCCAAGTACGATTGGGACAGGGCAAAAAGTACTATGGCTACACCTTC. Amino acids: CASSQVRLGQGKKYYGYTF.

J is TRBJ1-5 and V is TRBV5-1; weak D call: TRBD1 (6 bases). Trimming cost V 0 bases and J 6 bases, with 16 bases left between them. This CDR3 region has 16 residues. Germline assignment: CDR1 SGHRS and CDR2 YFSETQ. CDR3 protein: CASSLGEAGVSQPQHF. CDR3 nucleotide sequence: TGCGCCAGCAGCTTGGGTGAGGCAGGGGTGAGTCAGCCCCAGCATTTT.

The CDR3 DNA follows: TGTGCCAGCAGTCTAGAGGACAGCAGAGAAAAACTGTTTTTT. It is translated as CASSLEDSREKLFF. This chain connects TRBV6-6 to TRBJ1-4; D possibly corresponds to TRBD1 (6 bases). Germline lookup yields CDR1 MNHNY and CDR2 SVGAGI (reference sequence). The CDR3 is 14 amino acids. V shed 5 bases and J shed 8 bases, with 15 bases lying between them.

The CDR3 DNA reads as TGTGCCAGCAGTTCTAGGACTAGCGGGAGGGGGCATGAGCAGTTCTTC. Its translation is CASSSRTSGRGHEQFF. The V call is TRBV27, the J call TRBJ2-1, with 15 bases fitting TRBD2. Germline V lookup: CDR1 MNHEY, CDR2 SMNVEV (reference sequence). V was pared by 4 bases and J by 8 bases, with 6 bases of the junction left unmatched. CDR3 length: 16 residues.

This clone has a handful of counts. The chain couples TRBV4-1 to TRBJ2-1; perhaps TRBD1 as D (5 bases). The V end lost 4 bases, the J end lost 3 bases, and 13 bases lay between the germline ends. Germline loops: CDR1 MGHRA, CDR2 YSYEKL. CDR3 length equals 15 residues. The CDR3 is CASSRSGQGYNEQFF. In nucleotides, the CDR3 is TGCGCCAGCAGCCGATCTGGGCAGGGCTACAATGAGCAGTTCTTC.

This clone has a handful of counts. The CDR3 sequence: CASSSIPRGYEQYF. DNA of the CDR3: TGTGCCAGCAGCTCTATTCCAAGGGGCTACGAGCAGTACTTC. This sequence joins TRBV11-2 and TRBJ2-7, with D possibly matching TRBD1 (5 bases). Trimming pared 4 bases from V and 3 bases from J, leaving 13 bases between. This CDR3 is 14 amino acids long. Germline CDR1 reads SGHAT; CDR2 reads FQNNGV.

The chain couples TRBV7-2 to TRBJ2-7, with a tentative D call TRBD2 (6 bases). This CDR3 has 15 residues. Trimming took 2 bases from V and 0 from J, leaving 11 bases between them. The germline CDR1 and CDR2 sequences are SGHTA and FQGNSA. The CDR3 sequence: CASSLNPAGSYEQYF. As DNA, the CDR3 is TGTGCCAGCAGCTTAAACCCAGCGGGCTCCTACGAGCAGTACTTC.

This chain connects TRBV19 to TRBJ1-1; D is possibly TRBD1 (6 bases). Trimming pared 4 bases from V and 2 bases from J, leaving 17 bases between. The CDR3 consists of 16 residues. Germline V gives CDR1 LNHDA, CDR2 SQIVND (reference sequence). DNA for the CDR3: TGTGCCAGTAGTACCGTCCGTACAGGGATCAACACTGAAGCTTTCTTT. Encoded protein: CASSTVRTGINTEAFF.

The V gene is TRBV2, the J gene TRBJ1-6; 7 bases match TRBD1. Trimming took 8 bases from V and 9 from J; bases not matched to a gene: 13. The CDR3 is 15 residues long. CDR1 and CDR2 (germline): SNHLY, FYNNEI. The CDR3 nucleotides read TGTGCCAGCTCCCTACGAGGGGGCAGGTTTTCACCCCTCCACTTT. This encodes CASSLRGGRFSPLHF.

This chain uses TRBV28 with TRBJ1-2; 9 bases are shared with TRBD1. CDR1 and CDR2 (germline): MDHEN, SYDVKM. This CDR3 spans 16 amino acids. J was trimmed by 8 bases and V by 4 bases; bases with no gene match: 14. The CDR3 DNA reads as TGTGCCAGCAGTTCTTCCTCCGGGACAGGGTCCTCCGGCTACACCTTC. This encodes CASSSSSGTGSSGYTF.

The J gene is TRBJ1-1, the V gene TRBV5-1, with 7 bases fitting TRBD1. The CDR3 consists of 16 residues. With 3 bases clipped from V and 0 bases from J, the junction kept 8 bases outside the gene matches. Germline CDR1 and CDR2: SGHRS and YFSETQ. Here the CDR3 reads CASSSQDRRMNTEAFF. CDR3 bases: TGCGCCAGCAGCTCCCAGGACAGGCGGATGAACACTGAAGCTTTCTTT.